The next 25 T cell receptor beta chains were all read from a single sample in a study of CD8 T cells in Susac syndrome. A quantity of about 0.45 to 1 ug RNA underwent reverse transcription using random hexamers. One entry per CDR3 protein results from TCRdb running MiXCR on the immunoSEQ multiplex PCR reads. The table records 150,000 to 200,000 distinct CDR3 sequences, around 94% of them present only once. Sequencing was performed on CD4+ T cells from PBMCs. The receptors shown here come from a human donor in good health.

J is TRBJ1-1 and V is TRBV6-1, with TRBD1 matching over 7 bases. Germline V gives CDR1 MNHNS, CDR2 SASEGT. V shed 8 bases and J 1 base; nucleotides not matched to a gene: 1. The CDR3 has 12 amino acids. The CDR3 reads CASGTANTEAFF. The CDR3 DNA is TGTGCCAGCGGGACAGCGAACACTGAAGCTTTCTTT.

The genes are TRBV3-1 and TRBJ1-1; D ambiguous. Trimming stripped 0 bases from V and 5 bases from J, with 13 bases between. The CDR3 is 15 residues long. The germline gives CDR1 LGHDT, CDR2 YNNKEL (reference sequence). CDR3 coding DNA: TGTGCCAGCAGCCAAGATGGGCACGGATATACTGAAGCTTTCTTT. This codes for CASSQDGHGYTEAFF. The full variable domain, its missing parts supplied by reference TRBV3-1 and TRBJ1-1, is DTAVSQTPKYLVTQMGNDKSIKCEQNLGHDTMYWYKQDSKKFLKIMFSYNNKELIINETVPNRFSPKSPDKAHLNLHINSLELGDSAVYFCASSQDGHGYTEAFFGQGTRLTVV.

The rearrangement joins TRBV6-2 or TRBV6-3 to TRBJ2-5, with no clear D. Germline V CDR1 and CDR2: MNHEY, SVGEGT. Trimming removed 2 bases at V and 5 bases at J, with 3 bases between. There are 11 residues in the CDR3. In DNA form, the CDR3 reads TGTGCCAGCAGTTACGACGAGACCCAGTACTTC. This gives the protein CASSYDETQYF.

This rearrangement joins TRBV20-1 to TRBJ2-7, with 12 bases aligning to TRBD2. The germline gives CDR1 DFQATT, CDR2 SNEGSKA (reference sequence). Trimming removed 6 bases from V and 4 bases from J; junction bases left unmatched: 7. The CDR3 has 14 residues. Written as DNA, the CDR3 is TGCAGTGCGGCCCGACTAGCGGGGGAGTACGAGCAGTACTTC. Its translation is CSAARLAGEYEQYF.

In nucleotides, the CDR3 is TGTGCCAGTAGTATAGATCTGGCGTCCTACGAGCAGTACTTC. This gives the protein CASSIDLASYEQYF. The chain is built from TRBV19 and TRBJ2-7; D is unclear. Germline CDR1 reads LNHDA; CDR2 reads SQIVND (reference sequence). The CDR3 is made up of 14 amino acids. Deletions cut 0 bases from V and 1 base from J, with 7 bases between.

The J gene is TRBJ1-2, the V gene TRBV14; D ambiguous. Germline CDR1 and CDR2: SGHDN and FVKESK. The CDR3 is 13 amino acids. V was clipped by 6 bases and J by 4 bases, with 12 bases between them. In DNA, the CDR3 is TGTGCCAGCAGTCACGGGCCGACCTATGGCTACACCTTC. It encodes CASSHGPTYGYTF.

The gene calls are TRBV5-1 and TRBJ1-6, with 7 bases matching TRBD1. Germline V gives CDR1 SGHRS, CDR2 YFSETQ. The CDR3 is 17 amino acids. V lost 2 bases, J lost 7 bases, and 12 bases stayed unmatched. The chain's CDR3 is CASSFNPGTVANSPLHF. In nucleotides, the CDR3 is TGCGCCAGCAGCTTCAACCCCGGGACAGTAGCGAATTCACCCCTCCACTTT.

The chain has TRBV2 and TRBJ2-5; D is possibly TRBD2 (6 bases). CDR1 is SNHLY and CDR2 is FYNNEI in the germline V gene. The CDR3 is made up of 12 amino acids. The ends were cut back, 7 bases at V and 4 bases at J, with 10 bases in the middle. The CDR3 DNA sequence: TGTGCCAGCACAAAGGAGGGAGAGACCCAGTACTTC. This translates into CASTKEGETQYF. Full variable domain (outside the CDR3, taken from reference TRBV2 and TRBJ2-5): EPEVTQTPSHQVTQMGQEVILRCVPISNHLYFYWYRQILGQKVEFLVSFYNNEISEKSEIFDDQFSVERPDGSNFTLKIRSTKLEDSAMYFCASTKEGETQYFGPGTRLLVL.

The rearrangement uses TRBV24-1 and TRBJ1-2, with D possibly being TRBD1 (5 bases). V dropped 1 base and J dropped 4 bases, with 9 bases sitting between them. CDR3 length equals 14 residues. Germline V lookup: CDR1 KGHDR, CDR2 SFDVKD. DNA for the CDR3: TGTGCCACCAGTGATTTCGGGACCTCCTATGGCTACACCTTC. Protein product: CATSDFGTSYGYTF.

This clonotype was observed a single time. The chain is built from TRBV3-1 and TRBJ1-1; D is possibly TRBD1 (6 bases). The germline V gene encodes CDR1 LGHDT and CDR2 YNNKEL (reference sequence). Trimming left V 4 bases short and J 1 base short, with 10 bases between. The CDR3 is 14 amino acids. The CDR3 protein is CASSRWTANTEAFF. The DNA of the CDR3 is TGTGCCAGCAGCCGATGGACAGCGAACACTGAAGCTTTCTTT.

The CDR3 sequence is CASSLWRGGPNEQFF. The DNA of the CDR3 is TGTGCCAGCAGTTTATGGCGGGGGGGCCCTAATGAGCAGTTCTTC. The V call is TRBV12-3 or TRBV12-4, the J call TRBJ2-1; TRBD2 matches at 9 bases. The length of the CDR3 is 15 residues. V was pared by 2 bases and J by 7 bases, with 6 bases of the junction left unmatched.

In its sample, this clonotype was seen a few times. V is TRBV5-4 and J is TRBJ2-1, with a weak D call TRBD2 (6 bases). Trimming shortened V by 1 base and J by 12 bases, and 20 bases separated the two germline ends. The CDR3 is 15 amino acids. CDR1 SGHNT and CDR2 YYREEE come from the germline V gene (reference sequence). CDR3 nucleotides: TGTGCCAGCAGCTTGAACTTGGCCTCTGGAGGGGTGCAGTTCTTC. It yields the protein CASSLNLASGGVQFF.

The genes are TRBV5-4 and TRBJ2-7; TRBD1 agrees at 8 bases. Unmatched junction bases numbered 5, after V lost 0 bases and J lost 3 bases. Germline assignment: CDR1 SGHNT and CDR2 YYREEE (reference sequence). This CDR3 comprises 15 residues. In DNA, the CDR3 is TGTGCCAGCAGCTTGGCCGGGACAGGTCACTACGAGCAGTACTTC. This translates into CASSLAGTGHYEQYF.

The chain carries TRBV24-1 and TRBJ2-7; D unclear. The CDR3 spans 11 residues. Germline assignment: CDR1 KGHDR and CDR2 SFDVKD. Trimming took 3 bases from V and 3 from J, leaving 2 bases between them. In nucleotides, the CDR3 is TGTGCCACCAGTGATGGCTACGAGCAGTACTTC. Protein sequence: CATSDGYEQYF.

This chain links TRBV21-1 with TRBJ1-5; the D call of TRBD1 is as the table states it, not checked on the DNA. TRBV21-1 is listed as a pseudogene. The CDR3 length is 15 residues. The CDR3 DNA reads as TGTGCCAGCAGCAAAGACGGACAGGGAGATCAGCCCCAGCATTTT. Encoded protein: CASSKDGQGDQPQHF.

This rearrangement joins TRBV29-1 to TRBJ2-5, with D possibly matching TRBD1 (6 bases). The length of the CDR3 is 12 residues. Trimming removed 6 bases at V and 3 bases at J, with 11 bases between. CDR1 is SQVTM and CDR2 is ANQGSEA in the germline V gene. Here the CDR3 reads CSVHRTEETQYF. CDR3 bases: TGCAGCGTGCACAGGACAGAAGAGACCCAGTACTTC.

The CDR3 reads CASSLGQGQVNSGANVLTF. Written as DNA, the CDR3 is TGTGCCAGCAGCTTAGGACAGGGACAGGTGAACTCTGGGGCCAACGTCCTGACTTTC. The gene calls are TRBV7-8 and TRBJ2-6, with 8 bases that match TRBD1. The CDR3 sequence is 19 residues long. CDR1 SGHVS and CDR2 FQNEAQ come from the germline V gene. The V segment lost 1 base and the J segment 0 bases; nucleotides outside the gene matches: 8.

The rearrangement links TRBV20-1 to TRBJ2-3; TRBD2 matches at 7 bases. Trimming removed 6 bases from V and 0 bases from J; junction bases left unmatched: 9. This CDR3 contains 15 residues. Germline V gene sequence: CDR1 DFQATT, CDR2 SNEGSKA (reference sequence). CDR3 region: CSAERSSGSTDTQYF. CDR3 DNA sequence: TGCAGTGCGGAGAGGTCTAGCGGAAGCACAGATACGCAGTATTTT.

This clonotype was picked up one time. The chain links TRBV27 to TRBJ2-7, with 7 positions matching TRBD2. The CDR3 has 15 residues. Germline trimming cut 3 bases from V and 2 bases from J; bases unmatched to any gene: 7. Germline assignment: CDR1 MNHEY and CDR2 SMNVEV (reference sequence). DNA of the CDR3: TGTGCCAGCAGTTTTGTTGGCGGGGGAACCTACGAGCAGTACTTC. Translating it yields CASSFVGGGTYEQYF.

The V and J genes are TRBV7-9 and TRBJ2-2, with D possibly matching TRBD2 (6 bases). Germline lookup yields CDR1 SEHNR and CDR2 FQNEAQ (reference sequence). The CDR3 loop spans 14 amino acids. Between the trimmed V and J ends, which lost 5 bases and 3 bases, there was a span of 10 bases. CDR3: CASSPGLHTGELFF. CDR3 bases: TGTGCCAGCAGCCCGGGACTCCACACCGGGGAGCTGTTTTTT.

J is TRBJ2-5 and V is TRBV29-1, with 9 bases lining up with TRBD2. Germline V gene sequence: CDR1 SQVTM, CDR2 ANQGSEA. V gave up 4 bases and J gave up 7 bases; unmatched junction bases: 10. This CDR3 is 14 amino acids long. CDR3 sequence reads: CSVGDSGGVRTQYF. The DNA of the CDR3 is TGCAGCGTTGGTGATAGCGGGGGTGTGCGGACCCAGTACTTC. The entire variable domain, with the rest obtained from reference TRBV29-1 and TRBJ2-5, is as follows: SAVISQKPSRDICQRGTSLTIQCQVDSQVTMMFWYRQQPGQSLTLIATANQGSEATYESGFVIDKFPISRPNLTFSTLTVSNMSPEDSSIYLCSVGDSGGVRTQYFGPGTRLLVL.

J is TRBJ1-1 and V is TRBV24-1; D remains unclear. Trimming removed 0 bases from V and 4 bases from J, with 8 bases in between. Looked up from germline, CDR1 is KGHDR and CDR2 is SFDVKD. This CDR3 is built from 14 residues. CDR3 nucleotides: TGTGCCACCAGTGATTTGAATGGGCCCACTGAAGCTTTCTTT. Protein product: CATSDLNGPTEAFF.

The chain employs TRBV7-2 and TRBJ1-1; unclear D gene. The CDR3 contains 13 residues. The V and J ends lost 5 bases and 4 bases respectively, with 11 bases between them. Germline lookup yields CDR1 SGHTA and CDR2 FQGNSA. Here the CDR3 DNA reads TGTGCCAGCAGCCCGAACGCCGGCACTGAAGCTTTCTTT. The encoded protein is CASSPNAGTEAFF.

The V call is TRBV6-2 or TRBV6-3, the J call TRBJ1-5; D not resolved. Trimming pared 7 bases from V and 0 bases from J, leaving 13 bases between. This CDR3 is built from 15 residues. The germline V gene has CDR1 MNHEY and CDR2 SVGEGT. CDR3 coding DNA: TGTGCCAGCAAGGATTGGGTGGATAGCAATCAGCCCCAGCATTTT. This codes for CASKDWVDSNQPQHF.

V and J are TRBV5-1 and TRBJ2-7; 8 bases match TRBD2. Germline lookup yields CDR1 SGHRS and CDR2 YFSETQ. The CDR3 is made up of 16 amino acids. The V segment lost 4 bases and the J segment 3 bases; nucleotides outside the gene matches: 12. The CDR3 protein is CASSPLPGGTRYEQYF. CDR3 in DNA: TGCGCCAGCAGCCCACTGCCGGGGGGGACTCGCTACGAGCAGTACTTC.